This is a list of T cell receptor beta chains from one sample in a study of blood T cell repertoires in COVID-19. TCRdb's table, derived via immunoSEQ multiplex PCR, lists solely in-frame clones and lacks some. The sample gives over 300,000 clones, around 91% of which show up once; about 6.5% is in the top ten. The sample consisted of peripheral blood. The receptor source for this set is a man between 18 and 29 years old with active or convalescent COVID-19. Each CDR3 is given with its conserved first and last residue. A D gene is named only where the DNA matches it firmly. Some rows have no size entry. The others give once, few or many, or a class for an expanded clone.

J gene | D gene | V gene | clone size | CDR3 protein | CDR3 DNA
TRBJ2-3 | TRBD2 | TRBV3-1/TRBV3-2 | . | CASSLRIVAGVGDTQYF | TGTGCCAGCAGCCTAAGAATCGTAGCGGGGGTGGGAGATACGCAGTATTTT
TRBJ2-1 | . | TRBV28 | few | CASSLGTGINEQFF | TGTGCCAGCAGCCTGGGCACAGGGATTAATGAGCAGTTCTTC
TRBJ1-2 | . | TRBV21-1 | . | CASSRGTAGGYTF | TGTGCCAGCAGCAGGGGGACAGCGGGTGGCTACACCTTC
TRBJ2-3 | TRBD2 | TRBV9 | . | CASSAPEGLAGHTDTQYF | TGTGCCAGCAGCGCCCCGGAAGGACTAGCGGGGCACACAGATACGCAGTATTTT
TRBJ2-1 | TRBD1 | TRBV10-3 | . | CAIRSGTGNVNEQFF | TGTGCCATCAGGTCCGGGACAGGGAACGTCAATGAGCAGTTCTTC
TRBJ2-5 | . | TRBV11-2 | . | CASSPGRFFEETQYF | TGTGCCAGCAGCCCCGGGAGATTTTTTGAGGAGACCCAGTACTTC
TRBJ2-7 | TRBD1 | TRBV6-5 | . | CASSYSRQGLSYEQYF | TGTGCCAGCAGTTACTCACGACAGGGGCTCTCCTACGAGCAGTACTTC
TRBJ1-1 | . | TRBV6-2/TRBV6-3 | . | CASSYKRGRYTEAFF | TGTGCCAGCAGTTACAAAAGGGGCCGATACACTGAAGCTTTCTTT
TRBJ1-3 | . | TRBV5-6 | once | CASSPRVGNTIYF | TGTGCCAGCAGCCCCCGGGTGGGAAACACCATATATTTT
TRBJ2-3 | . | TRBV19 | . | CASSILGTQYF | TGTGCCAGTAGTATACTCGGTACGCAGTATTTT
TRBJ1-1 | TRBD1 | TRBV4-3 | few | CASSQQGARFDEAFF | TGCGCCAGCAGCCAACAGGGGGCGCGGTTTGATGAAGCTTTCTTT
TRBJ2-1 | . | TRBV6-5 | . | CASQMGGYNEQFF | TGTGCCAGCCAGATGGGGGGATACAATGAGCAGTTCTTC
TRBJ2-2 | . | TRBV12-5 | . | CASGLQTGANTGELFF | TGTGCTAGTGGTTTACAGACAGGAGCGAACACCGGGGAGCTGTTTTTT
TRBJ1-3 | TRBD1 | TRBV11-2 | . | CASSSGQGNTIYF | TGTGCCAGCAGCTCGGGACAGGGAAACACCATATATTTT
TRBJ1-5 | TRBD1 | TRBV9 | . | CASSPGQGNQPQHF | TGTGCCAGCAGCCCCGGACAGGGGAATCAGCCCCAGCATTTT
TRBJ1-4 | TRBD1 | TRBV5-1 | . | CASSYGTVNEKLFF | TGCGCCAGCAGCTACGGGACAGTAAATGAAAAACTGTTTTTT
TRBJ1-2 | TRBD1 | TRBV27 | . | CASSQSTGQGVSGYTF | TGTGCCAGCAGTCAATCAACGGGACAGGGGGTCTCTGGCTACACCTTC
TRBJ1-5 | TRBD1 | TRBV6-5 | once | CASSLTGDNQPQHF | TGTGCCAGCAGCCTGACAGGGGACAATCAGCCCCAGCATTTT
TRBJ2-1 | TRBD2 | TRBV4-3 | . | CASSQDTSGIYEQFF | TGCGCCAGCAGCCAAGATACTAGCGGGATTTATGAGCAGTTCTTC
TRBJ2-7 | TRBD1 | TRBV28 | . | CASTRDSVIYEQYF | TGTGCCAGTACTCGGGACAGCGTAATCTACGAGCAGTACTTC
TRBJ1-5 | . | TRBV5-1 | . | CASSLVPGVSNQPQHF | TGCGCCAGCAGCTTGGTCCCGGGGGTTAGCAATCAGCCCCAGCATTTT
TRBJ2-2 | . | TRBV24-1 | . | CATSDLMGGPNTGELFF | TGTGCCACCAGTGACCTTATGGGAGGACCGAACACCGGGGAGCTGTTTTTT
TRBJ2-1 | . | TRBV11-2 | once | CASRAFRGTRYNEQFF | TGTGCCAGCAGGGCTTTTCGGGGAACCCGGTACAATGAGCAGTTCTTC
TRBJ1-2 | TRBD1 | TRBV28 | . | CASRGGTGYYGYTF | TGTGCCAGCAGGGGGGGGACAGGGTACTATGGCTACACCTTC
TRBJ2-7 | TRBD2 | TRBV16 | . | CASSQRERGGAYEQYF | TGTGCCAGCAGCCAACGCGAGCGGGGGGGCGCCTACGAGCAGTACTTC
TRBJ2-7 | TRBD2 | TRBV3-1/TRBV3-2 | . | CASSPGLAGGYEQYF | TGTGCCAGCAGCCCGGGACTAGCGGGAGGTTACGAGCAGTACTTC
TRBJ1-1 | . | TRBV29-1 | . | CSAGGSMYTEAFF | TGCAGCGCCGGGGGGTCGATGTACACTGAAGCTTTCTTT
TRBJ2-1 | TRBD2 | TRBV15 | . | CATSRATSGGDYEQFF | TGTGCCACCAGCAGAGCCACTAGCGGGGGGGACTATGAGCAGTTCTTC
TRBJ2-1 | TRBD1 | TRBV19 | once | CASSISGQGPYNEQFF | TGTGCCAGTAGTATTAGTGGACAGGGGCCGTACAATGAGCAGTTCTTC
TRBJ2-1 | TRBD2 | TRBV6-4 | . | CASSEGGRLAGVYNEQFF | TGTGCCAGCAGTGAGGGGGGGAGACTAGCGGGAGTCTACAATGAGCAGTTCTTC
TRBJ2-7 | . | TRBV10-3 | . | CAISIGGIDEQYF | TGTGCCATCAGCATCGGAGGGATTGACGAGCAGTACTTC
TRBJ2-5 | . | TRBV4-2 | . | CASSQGRGQETQYF | TGTGCCAGCAGCCAAGGCCGGGGGCAAGAGACCCAGTACTTC
TRBJ2-5 | TRBD2 | TRBV24-1 | . | CATSTSGTAQETQYF | TGTGCCACCTCGACTAGCGGGACGGCACAAGAGACCCAGTACTTC
TRBJ2-1 | TRBD2 | TRBV27 | . | CASSLAGGLGNEQFF | TGTGCCAGCAGTTTAGCGGGAGGGTTGGGGAATGAGCAGTTCTTC
TRBJ1-6 | . | TRBV5-6 | . | CASSLEAGASPLHF | TGTGCCAGCAGCTTGGAGGCAGGGGCTTCACCCCTCCACTTT
TRBJ2-7 | . | TRBV24-1 | . | CATSAGRSPYEQYF | TGTGCCACCAGTGCAGGGAGGTCGCCCTACGAGCAGTACTTC
TRBJ2-3 | TRBD2 | TRBV27 | . | CASGETSRSTDTQYF | TGTGCCAGCGGTGAGACTAGCCGTAGCACAGATACGCAGTATTTT
TRBJ2-7 | . | TRBV4-3 | . | CASSQDWIQGGYEQYF | TGCGCCAGCAGCCAAGATTGGATCCAGGGGGGCTACGAGCAGTACTTC
TRBJ1-4 | TRBD1 | TRBV19 | . | CASTVGTGGVEKLFF | TGTGCCAGCACAGTGGGGACAGGGGGGGTCGAAAAACTGTTTTTT
TRBJ2-7 | TRBD2 | TRBV5-5 | . | CASSTSIAGGPYEQYF | TGTGCCAGCAGCACTTCCATTGCGGGAGGTCCCTACGAGCAGTACTTC
TRBJ1-1 | . | TRBV5-1 | . | CASSLAGGYQGTEAFF | TGCGCCAGCAGCTTGGCCGGGGGATATCAGGGCACTGAAGCTTTCTTT
TRBJ1-5 | . | TRBV5-8 | . | CASSFPGALNQPQHF | TGTGCCAGCAGCTTTCCTGGGGCGCTAAATCAGCCCCAGCATTTT
TRBJ2-2 | . | TRBV29-1 | . | CSVARAGELFF | TGCAGCGTTGCCCGCGCCGGGGAGCTGTTTTTT
TRBJ2-7 | . | TRBV4-2 | . | CASGWGPYEQYF | TGTGCCAGCGGGTGGGGGCCCTACGAGCAGTACTTC
TRBJ2-1 | TRBD2 | TRBV5-5 | . | CASSLGSGRATGEQFF | TGTGCCAGCAGTTTGGGTAGCGGGAGGGCCACCGGTGAGCAGTTCTTC
TRBJ1-5 | . | TRBV12-3/TRBV12-4 | . | CASSETGPQHF | TGTGCCAGCAGCGAGACAGGGCCCCAGCATTTT
TRBJ2-7 | TRBD2 | TRBV7-2 | . | CASSLVSGTYEQYF | TGTGCCAGCAGCTTAGTTAGCGGGACCTACGAGCAGTACTTC
TRBJ1-2 | TRBD1 | TRBV4-1 | . | CASTPTGGFGYTF | TGCGCCAGCACGCCGACAGGGGGTTTTGGCTACACCTTC
TRBJ2-5 | . | TRBV5-1 | . | CASSQGGKVVETQYF | TGCGCCAGCAGTCAGGGGGGCAAGGTGGTAGAGACCCAGTACTTC
TRBJ2-7 | TRBD1 | TRBV5-1 | . | CASSWTGNEQYF | TGCGCCAGCAGCTGGACAGGGAACGAGCAGTACTTC
TRBJ1-2 | . | TRBV24-1 | . | CATSDLRSNYGYTF | TGTGCCACCAGTGATTTGCGGAGTAACTATGGCTACACCTTC
TRBJ1-2 | . | TRBV7-2 | . | CASSWAGRPGYTF | TGTGCCAGCAGCTGGGCGGGACGACCTGGCTACACCTTC
TRBJ1-3 | . | TRBV5-1 | . | CASALQGSSGNTIYF | TGCGCCAGTGCGTTGCAGGGTTCCTCTGGAAACACCATATATTTT
TRBJ1-4 | . | TRBV24-1 | . | CATRGLDEKLFF | TGTGCCACCAGGGGGCTCGATGAAAAACTGTTTTTT
TRBJ2-1 | TRBD2 | TRBV19 | . | CASSGWLAGGEQFF | TGTGCCAGTAGTGGCTGGCTAGCGGGAGGTGAGCAGTTCTTC